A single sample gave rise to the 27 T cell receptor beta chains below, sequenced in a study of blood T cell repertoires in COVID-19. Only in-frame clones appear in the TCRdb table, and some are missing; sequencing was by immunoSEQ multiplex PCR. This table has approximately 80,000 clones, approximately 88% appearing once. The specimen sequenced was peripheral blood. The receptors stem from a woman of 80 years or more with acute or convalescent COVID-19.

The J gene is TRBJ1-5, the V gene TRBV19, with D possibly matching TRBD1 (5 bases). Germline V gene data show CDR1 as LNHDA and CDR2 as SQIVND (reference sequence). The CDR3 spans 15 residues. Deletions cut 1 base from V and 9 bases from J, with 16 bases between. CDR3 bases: TGTGCCAGTAGTATAGGACGGGGGATATGGGGGCCCCAGCATTTT. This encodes CASSIGRGIWGPQHF.

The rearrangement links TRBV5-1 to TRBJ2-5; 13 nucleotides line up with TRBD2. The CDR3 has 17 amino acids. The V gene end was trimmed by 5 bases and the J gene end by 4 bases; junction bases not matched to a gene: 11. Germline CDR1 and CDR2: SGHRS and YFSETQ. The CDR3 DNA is TGCGCCAGCAGTCTTGCTCCAACTAGCGGGGGGGGAGAGACCCAGTACTTC. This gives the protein CASSLAPTSGGGETQYF.

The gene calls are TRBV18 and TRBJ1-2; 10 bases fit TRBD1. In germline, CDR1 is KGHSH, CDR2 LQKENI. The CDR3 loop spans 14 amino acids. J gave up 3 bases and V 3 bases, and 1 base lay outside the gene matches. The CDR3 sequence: CASSPGQGHYGYTF. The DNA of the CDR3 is TGTGCCAGCTCACCGGGACAGGGGCACTATGGCTACACCTTC. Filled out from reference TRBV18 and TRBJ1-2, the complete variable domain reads NAGVMQNPRHLVRRRGQEARLRCSPMKGHSHVYWYRQLPEEGLKFMVYLQKENIIDESGMPKERFSAEFPKEGPSILRIQQVVRGDSAAYFCASSPGQGHYGYTFGSGTRLTVV.

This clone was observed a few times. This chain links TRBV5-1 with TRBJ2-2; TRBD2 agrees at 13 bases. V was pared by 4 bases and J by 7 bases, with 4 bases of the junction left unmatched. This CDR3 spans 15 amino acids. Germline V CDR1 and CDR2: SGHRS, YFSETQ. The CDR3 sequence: CASSRTSGSGGELFF. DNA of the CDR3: TGCGCCAGCAGCCGGACTAGCGGGAGTGGCGGGGAGCTGTTTTTT.

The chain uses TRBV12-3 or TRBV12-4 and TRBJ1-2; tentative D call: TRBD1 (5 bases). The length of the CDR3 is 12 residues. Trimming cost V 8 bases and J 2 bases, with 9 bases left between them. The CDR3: CASAPGNYGYTF. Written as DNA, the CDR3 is TGTGCCAGCGCTCCAGGGAACTATGGCTACACCTTC.

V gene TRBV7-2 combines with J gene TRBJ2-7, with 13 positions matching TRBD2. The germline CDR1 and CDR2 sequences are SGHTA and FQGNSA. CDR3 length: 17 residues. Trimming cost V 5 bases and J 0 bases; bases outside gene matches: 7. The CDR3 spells CASSRSGLAGDSYEQYF. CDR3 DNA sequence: TGTGCCAGCAGCCGTAGCGGACTAGCGGGGGACTCCTACGAGCAGTACTTC. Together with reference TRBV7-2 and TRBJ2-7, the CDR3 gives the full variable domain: GAGVSQSPSNKVTEKGKDVELRCDPISGHTALYWYRQSLGQGLEFLIYFQGNSAPDKSGLPSDRFSAERTGGSVSTLTIQRTQQEDSAVYLCASSRSGLAGDSYEQYFGPGTRLTVT.

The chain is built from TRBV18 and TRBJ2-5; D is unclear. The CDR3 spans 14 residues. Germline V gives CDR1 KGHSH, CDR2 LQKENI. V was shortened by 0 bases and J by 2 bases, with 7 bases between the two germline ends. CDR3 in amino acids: CASSPPSGQETQYF. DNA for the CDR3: TGTGCCAGCTCACCACCCTCCGGTCAAGAGACCCAGTACTTC.

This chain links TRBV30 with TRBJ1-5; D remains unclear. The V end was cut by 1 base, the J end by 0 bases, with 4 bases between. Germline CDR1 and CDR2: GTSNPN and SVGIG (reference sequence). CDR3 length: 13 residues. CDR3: CAWSAPSNQPQHF. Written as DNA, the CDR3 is TGTGCCTGGAGTGCTCCTAGCAATCAGCCCCAGCATTTT.

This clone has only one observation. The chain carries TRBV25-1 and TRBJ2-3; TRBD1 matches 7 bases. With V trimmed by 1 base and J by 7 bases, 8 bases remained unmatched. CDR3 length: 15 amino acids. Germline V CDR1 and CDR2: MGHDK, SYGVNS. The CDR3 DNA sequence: TGTGCCAGCAGTGAATTGAGGGGACAGCAGAATACGCAGTATTTT. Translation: CASSELRGQQNTQYF. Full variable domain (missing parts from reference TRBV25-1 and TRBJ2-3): EADIYQTPRYLVIGTGKKITLECSQTMGHDKMYWYQQDPGMELHLIHYSYGVNSTEKGDLSSESTVSRIRTEHFPLTLESARPSHTSQYLCASSELRGQQNTQYFGPGTRLTVL.

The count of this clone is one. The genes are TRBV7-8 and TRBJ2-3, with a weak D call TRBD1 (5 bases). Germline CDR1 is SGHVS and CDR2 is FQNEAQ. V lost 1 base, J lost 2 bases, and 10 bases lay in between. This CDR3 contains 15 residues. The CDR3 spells CASSLGSGPTDTQYF. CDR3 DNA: TGTGCCAGCAGCTTAGGTTCAGGGCCCACAGATACGCAGTATTTT.

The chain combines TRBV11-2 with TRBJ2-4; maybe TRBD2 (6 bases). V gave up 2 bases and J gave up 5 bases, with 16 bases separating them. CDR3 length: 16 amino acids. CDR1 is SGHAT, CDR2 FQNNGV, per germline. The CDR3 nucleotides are TGTGCCAGCAGCTTAAGCGGGTCGGGCAGGGAAAACATTCAGTACTTC. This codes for CASSLSGSGRENIQYF. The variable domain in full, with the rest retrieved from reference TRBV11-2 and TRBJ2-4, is EAGVAQSPRYKIIEKRQSVAFWCNPISGHATLYWYQQILGQGPKLLIQFQNNGVVDDSQLPKDRFSAERLKGVDSTLKIQPAKLEDSAVYLCASSLSGSGRENIQYFGAGTRLSVL.

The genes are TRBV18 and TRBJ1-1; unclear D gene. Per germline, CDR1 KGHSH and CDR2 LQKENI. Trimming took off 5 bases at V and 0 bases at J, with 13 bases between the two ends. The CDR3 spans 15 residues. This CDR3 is CASSAPGFMNTEAFF. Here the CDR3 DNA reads TGTGCCAGCTCAGCCCCCGGGTTCATGAACACTGAAGCTTTCTTT.

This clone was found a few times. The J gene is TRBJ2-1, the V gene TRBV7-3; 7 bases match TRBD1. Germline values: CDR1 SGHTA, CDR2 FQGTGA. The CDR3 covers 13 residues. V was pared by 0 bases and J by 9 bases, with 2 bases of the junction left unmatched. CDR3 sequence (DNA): TGTGCCAGCAGCTTAACGCACAGGGGTGAGCAGTTCTTC. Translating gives CASSLTHRGEQFF.

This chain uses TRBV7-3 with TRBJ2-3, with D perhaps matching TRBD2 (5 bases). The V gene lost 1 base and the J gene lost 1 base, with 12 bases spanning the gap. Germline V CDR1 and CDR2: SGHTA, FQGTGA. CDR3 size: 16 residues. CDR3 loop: CASSLMTSAGTDTQYF. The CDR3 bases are TGTGCCAGCAGCTTAATGACCTCAGCGGGCACAGATACGCAGTATTTT.

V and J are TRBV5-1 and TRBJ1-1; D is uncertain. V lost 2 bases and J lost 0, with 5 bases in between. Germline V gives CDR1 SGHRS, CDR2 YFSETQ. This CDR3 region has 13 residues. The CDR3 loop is CASSFQMNTEAFF. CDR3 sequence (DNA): TGCGCCAGCAGCTTTCAAATGAACACTGAAGCTTTCTTT.

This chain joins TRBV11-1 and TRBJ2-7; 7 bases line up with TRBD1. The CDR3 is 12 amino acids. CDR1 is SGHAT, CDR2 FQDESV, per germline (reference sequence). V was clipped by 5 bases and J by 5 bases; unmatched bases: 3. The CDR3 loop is CASSPGQHEQYF. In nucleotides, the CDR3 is TGTGCCAGCAGCCCGGGACAGCACGAGCAGTACTTC.

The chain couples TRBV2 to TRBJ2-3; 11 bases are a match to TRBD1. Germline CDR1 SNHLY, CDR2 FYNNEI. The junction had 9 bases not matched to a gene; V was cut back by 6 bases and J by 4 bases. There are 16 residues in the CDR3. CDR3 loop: CASRPSQGQGADTQYF. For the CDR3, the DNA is TGTGCCAGCAGACCCTCCCAGGGACAGGGGGCAGATACGCAGTATTTT.

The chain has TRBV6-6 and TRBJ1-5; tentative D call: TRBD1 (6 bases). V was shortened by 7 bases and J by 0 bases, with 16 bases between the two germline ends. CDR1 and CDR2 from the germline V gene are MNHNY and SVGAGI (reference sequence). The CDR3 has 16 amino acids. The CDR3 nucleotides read TGTGCCAGCAATCGAAATGGGGGCGATAGCAATCAGCCCCAGCATTTT. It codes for CASNRNGGDSNQPQHF.

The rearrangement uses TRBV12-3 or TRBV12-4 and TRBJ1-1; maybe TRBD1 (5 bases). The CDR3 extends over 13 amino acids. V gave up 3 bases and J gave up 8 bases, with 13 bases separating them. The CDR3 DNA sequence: TGTGCCAGCAGTTTTGTAGGGGCCTTCGAAGCTTTCTTT. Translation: CASSFVGAFEAFF.

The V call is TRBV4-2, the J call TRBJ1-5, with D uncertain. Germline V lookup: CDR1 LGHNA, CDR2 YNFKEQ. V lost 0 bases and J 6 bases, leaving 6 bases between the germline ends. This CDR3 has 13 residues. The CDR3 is CASSQEEAQPQHF. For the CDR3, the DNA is TGTGCCAGCAGCCAAGAGGAGGCTCAGCCCCAGCATTTT.

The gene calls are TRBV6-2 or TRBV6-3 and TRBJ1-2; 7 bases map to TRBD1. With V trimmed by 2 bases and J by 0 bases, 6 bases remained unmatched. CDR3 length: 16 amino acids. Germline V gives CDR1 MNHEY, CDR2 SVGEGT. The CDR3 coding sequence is TGTGCCAGCAGTTACGGATCCGGGACAGCTAACTATGGCTACACCTTC. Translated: CASSYGSGTANYGYTF.

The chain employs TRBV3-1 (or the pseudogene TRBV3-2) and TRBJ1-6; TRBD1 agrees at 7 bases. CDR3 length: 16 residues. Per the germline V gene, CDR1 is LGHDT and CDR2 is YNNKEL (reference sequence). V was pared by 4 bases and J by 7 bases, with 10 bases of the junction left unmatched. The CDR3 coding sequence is TGTGCCAGCAGCCCCCGACAGGGTGTCAAAAATTCACCCCTCCACTTT. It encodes CASSPRQGVKNSPLHF.

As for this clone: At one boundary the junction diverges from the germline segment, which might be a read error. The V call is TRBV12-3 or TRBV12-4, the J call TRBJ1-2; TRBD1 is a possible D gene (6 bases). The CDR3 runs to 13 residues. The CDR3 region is CASSRDKPLGFTF. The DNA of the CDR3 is TGTGCCAGCAGCCGGGACAAGCCCCTCGGCTTCACCTTC.

The CDR3 nucleotides read TGTGCCAGCAGGAATCCTCCTATTCGCGAGCAGTTCTTC. Encoded protein: CASRNPPIREQFF. This chain links TRBV14 with TRBJ2-1; D not certain. Trimming left V 6 bases short and J 10 bases short, with 16 bases between. The CDR3 spans 13 residues. Per the germline V gene, CDR1 is SGHDN and CDR2 is FVKESK.

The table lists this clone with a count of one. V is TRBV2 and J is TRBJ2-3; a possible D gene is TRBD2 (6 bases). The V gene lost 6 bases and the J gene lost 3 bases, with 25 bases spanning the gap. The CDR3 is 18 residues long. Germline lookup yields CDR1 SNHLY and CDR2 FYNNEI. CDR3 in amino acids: CASSERRLAPEGTDTQYF. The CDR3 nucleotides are TGTGCCAGCAGCGAGAGACGGCTAGCGCCAGAGGGAACAGATACGCAGTATTTT.

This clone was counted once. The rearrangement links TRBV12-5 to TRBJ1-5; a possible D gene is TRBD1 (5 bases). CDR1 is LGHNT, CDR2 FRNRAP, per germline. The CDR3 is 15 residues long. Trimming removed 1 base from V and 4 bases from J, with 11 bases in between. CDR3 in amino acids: CASGLATTANQPQHF. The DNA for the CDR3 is TGTGCTAGTGGTTTGGCCACGACAGCGAATCAGCCCCAGCATTTT.

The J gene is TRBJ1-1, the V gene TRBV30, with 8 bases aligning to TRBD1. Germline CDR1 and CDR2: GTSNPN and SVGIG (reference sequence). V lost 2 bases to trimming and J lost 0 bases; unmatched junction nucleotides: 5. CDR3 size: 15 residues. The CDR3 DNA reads TGTGCCTGGAGTCGGACAGGGAGGATGAACACTGAAGCTTTCTTT. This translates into CAWSRTGRMNTEAFF.